This TCR beta chain derives from a study of blood T cell repertoires in COVID-19. The wider study: Spain, Italy and the United States supplied samples that represented acute and convalescent COVID-19. The cDNA or gDNA used as material had been derived from T cells, B-cell-depleted T cells, or PBMCs.

Produced via immunoSEQ multiplex PCR; TCRdb's table is partial and in-frame only. The profile shows a few hundred thousand clones, 90% of them singletons. CDR3 length: 13 residues. Germline V gene lookup returns CDR1 ENHRY and CDR2 SYGVKD. The V end lost 10 bases, the J end lost 4 bases, and 14 bases lay between the germline ends. Participants' own reports of clinical history determined their cohort assignment. The study counted Cohort 3 donors as recovered given two negative PCRs, clearance, or symptom resolution. The receptor comes from a man in his late teens or twenties who had recovered from COVID-19. The chain uses TRBV10-3 and TRBJ1-3; D remains unclear. Sequencing used PBMCs or T cells enriched from blood (not recorded which). Here the CDR3 reads CATRYYLGNTIYF. As DNA, the CDR3 is TGTGCCACCCGATACTATCTCGGAAACACCATATATTTT.